The next 16 T cell receptor beta chains were all read from a single sample in a study of T cells in women clearing cervical HPV infection. TCRdb's table, derived via immunoSEQ multiplex PCR, lists solely in-frame clones and lacks some. Recorded here are roughly 20,000 clones; the top ten clones represent 14%. The sequencing input was blood buffy coat. All receptors come from a woman aged 18 to 75 with a cervical HPV16 infection that either progressed to CIN3+ or cleared (not recorded which).

Here the CDR3 reads CASRDMNQPQHF. The CDR3 bases that were read are TGTGCCAGCCGGGACATGAATCAGCCC. The chain joins TRBV2 to TRBJ1-5; weak D call: TRBD1 (6 bases). From the germline J gene comes the end of the CDR3, since the read stops 3 residues before it. Germline V CDR1 and CDR2: SNHLY, FYNNEI. V was pared by 8 bases and J by 4 bases, with 9 bases between. This CDR3 has 12 residues.

In the case of this clone: The CDR3 end is not reached by the read, which stops 3 residues before it; the germline J gene fills it in. The chain uses TRBV20-1 and TRBJ2-1, with 7 bases aligning to TRBD2. The trim removed 0 bases at V and 3 bases at J, leaving 5 bases unmatched. Germline loops: CDR1 DFQATT, CDR2 SNEGSKA (reference sequence). This CDR3 is 15 amino acids long. This CDR3 is CSARDGAGDYNEQFF. CDR3 bases read: TGCAGTGCTAGAGATGGGGCGGGGGACTACAATGAG.

As to this clone: The read terminates 3 residues ahead of where the CDR3 ends, so the germline J gene completes it. The chain carries TRBV19 and TRBJ2-2; 7 bases match TRBD2. The CDR3 length is 14 residues. Germline V gives CDR1 LNHDA, CDR2 SQIVND (reference sequence). After removal of 3 bases from V and 6 bases from J, the junction contained 4 bases not matched to a gene. The CDR3 here is CASSMVAGAGELFF. The CDR3 bases that were read are TGTGCCAGTAGTATGGTTGCGGGGGCCGGGGAG.

About this clone: The read ends 3 residues shy of where the CDR3 ends; the end is completed using the germline J gene. The chain combines TRBV12-3 or TRBV12-4 with TRBJ2-1; 9 bases align to TRBD2. The CDR3 length is 14 residues. Unmatched junction bases numbered 4, after V lost 3 bases and J lost 7 bases. The sequenced CDR3 bases are TGTGCCAGCAGTTTGGTTAGCGGGAGAAATGAG. Protein: CASSLVSGRNE. The CDR3 reads in full as CASSLVSGRNEQFF.

With respect to this clone: The CDR3 end lies 3 residues beyond the end of the read and is filled in from the germline J gene. The genes are TRBV19 and TRBJ2-7, with unresolved D. Germline V gene data show CDR1 as LNHDA and CDR2 as SQIVND (reference sequence). Trimming shortened V by 1 base and J by 3 bases, and 13 bases separated the two germline ends. The CDR3 is made up of 15 amino acids. CDR3 residues: CASSIAAELIYEQYF. The sequenced part of the CDR3 DNA is TGTGCCAGTAGTATAGCCGCGGAGTTAATCTACGAG. The full variable domain, completed using reference TRBV19 and TRBJ2-7, is DGGITQSPKYLFRKEGQNVTLSCEQNLNHDAMYWYRQDPGQGLRLIYYSQIVNDFQKGDIAEGYSVSREKKESFPLTVTSAQKNPTAFYLCASSIAAELIYEQYFGPGTRLTVT.

The DNA read from the CDR3 is TGTGCCAGCAGCTTAGGTCGGCTTAACTATGGT. Translation: CASSLGRLNYG. The complete CDR3 protein is CASSLGRLNYGQYF. The chain combines TRBV7-9 with TRBJ2-4; D uncertain. The CDR3 is cut off 3 residues early in the read; its end comes from the germline J gene. CDR3 length: 14 residues. Germline V lookup: CDR1 SEHNR, CDR2 FQNEAQ (reference sequence).

A note on this clone: The CDR3 is cut off 3 residues early in the read; its end comes from the germline J gene. V usage is TRBV15 and J usage is TRBJ2-7, with 14 bases lining up with TRBD2. The germline V gene encodes CDR1 LNHNV and CDR2 YYDKDF (reference sequence). After removal of 7 bases from V and 5 bases from J, the junction contained 4 bases not matched to a gene. This CDR3 is built from 14 residues. CDR3 bases read: TGTGCCACCACCCCGGGACTAGCGGGAGACGAG. Protein sequence: CATTPGLAGDE. The entire CDR3 protein reads CATTPGLAGDEQYF. Looking up the rest from reference TRBV15 and TRBJ2-7 gives the full variable domain: DAMVIQNPRYQVTQFGKPVTLSCSQTLNHNVMYWYQQKSSQAPKLLFHYYDKDFNNEADTPDNFQSRRPNTSFCFLDIRSPGLGDTAMYLCATTPGLAGDEQYFGPGTRLTVT.

For this clone: The CDR3 end lies 3 residues beyond the end of the read and is filled in from the germline J gene. The rearrangement uses TRBV11-2 and TRBJ1-1; 8 bases align to TRBD1. In germline, CDR1 is SGHAT, CDR2 FQNNGV. Losses at the gene ends were 4 bases for V and 4 bases for J; bases not matched to a gene: 8. CDR3 size: 15 residues. This CDR3 reads CASSSYRGWGTEAFF. The CDR3 bases that were read are TGTGCCAGCAGCTCATACAGGGGGTGGGGCACTGAA.

Note on this clone: The DNA ends 3 residues before the CDR3 does, and the rest of the CDR3 is filled in from the germline J gene. The chain is built from TRBV28 and TRBJ2-1; a weak D match, TRBD2 (5 bases). Germline V gives CDR1 MDHEN, CDR2 SYDVKM. This CDR3 has 11 amino acids. The germline V and J ends were trimmed by 6 bases and 8 bases, with 8 bases remaining between them. CDR3: CASSGRDEQFF. The CDR3 DNA, read in part, is TGTGCCAGCAGCGGGCGGGATGAG.

In regard to this clone: The read stops 3 residues short of the end of the CDR3; the missing end is completed from the germline J gene. The gene calls are TRBV10-3 and TRBJ1-1, with D unresolved. V shed 0 bases and J shed 4 bases, with 6 bases lying between them. CDR1 and CDR2 (germline): ENHRY, SYGVKD. The CDR3 loop spans 13 amino acids. CDR3 sequence reads: CAISESSTTEAFF. The covered CDR3 bases are TGTGCCATCAGTGAGTCTAGTACCACTGAA.

Notes on this clone: The read gets to within 3 residues of the CDR3 end, and the germline J gene fills in the rest. The chain uses TRBV7-6 and TRBJ1-4, with D possibly being TRBD1 (6 bases). V lost 5 bases and J lost 3, with 16 bases in between. The germline CDR1 and CDR2 sequences are SGHVS and FNYEAQ. The CDR3 covers 16 residues. The covered CDR3 bases are TGTGCCAGCAGCAACGGGTACAGGGAATCTAATGAAAAA. Residues: CASSNGYRESNEK. In full, the CDR3 is CASSNGYRESNEKLFF.

As for this clone: The read terminates 3 residues before the CDR3 end, so the remaining end is supplied by the germline J gene. The V gene is TRBV20-1, the J gene TRBJ1-1; no clear D gene. The CDR3 spans 17 residues. Germline V lookup: CDR1 DFQATT, CDR2 SNEGSKA (reference sequence). Trimming removed 4 bases from V and 2 bases from J, with 23 bases in between. The part of the CDR3 DNA that was read is TGCAGTGCTATTAGCGGATCTGTGGTGGCCCTTAACACTGAA. Translated: CSAISGSVVALNTE. The full CDR3 reads CSAISGSVVALNTEAFF.

Regarding this clone: The CDR3 goes on 3 residues after the read ends, and that part is filled in from the germline J gene. J is TRBJ1-2 and V is TRBV19; a weak D match, TRBD1 (5 bases). The germline gives CDR1 LNHDA, CDR2 SQIVND (reference sequence). The CDR3 totals 15 residues. The CDR3 DNA, read in part, is TGTGCCAGTAGTATAGTGGGGGACTCCCTCTACGAC. It is translated as CASSIVGDSLYD. The whole CDR3 reads CASSIVGDSLYDYTF. The entire variable domain, with the rest obtained from reference TRBV19 and TRBJ1-2, is as follows: DGGITQSPKYLFRKEGQNVTLSCEQNLNHDAMYWYRQDPGQGLRLIYYSQIVNDFQKGDIAEGYSVSREKKESFPLTVTSAQKNPTAFYLCASSIVGDSLYDYTFGSGTRLTVV.

Turning to this clone: The observed sequence ends 3 residues before the CDR3 terminus, with the missing tail filled in from the germline J gene. The genes are TRBV30 and TRBJ1-1; D is perhaps TRBD1 (5 bases). CDR1 and CDR2 from the germline V gene are GTSNPN and SVGIG (reference sequence). V was clipped by 0 bases and J by 7 bases, with 15 bases between them. The CDR3 covers 14 residues. Incomplete CDR3 DNA: TGTGCCTGGAGTGTTCGGGGGAGGTTTGGTGAA. Protein sequence: CAWSVRGRFGE. In full, the CDR3 reads CAWSVRGRFGEAFF.

About this clone itself: Read sequence stops 3 residues before the CDR3 end, and the germline J gene provides the missing end. The rearrangement links TRBV7-6 to TRBJ2-5, with 9 bases aligning to TRBD1. The germline CDR1 and CDR2 sequences are SGHVS and FNYEAQ. CDR3 length equals 17 residues. The J segment lost 1 base and the V segment lost 2 bases, leaving 8 bases of the junction unmatched. The CDR3 here is CASSLRSQGAPQETQYF. Partial CDR3 DNA: TGTGCCAGCAGCTTAAGATCACAGGGGGCCCCCCAAGAGACC.

As concerns this clone: Read data end 3 residues before the CDR3 end; the end is taken from the germline J gene. The chain employs TRBV5-6 and TRBJ2-5; D call uncertain. The CDR3 is 12 residues long. V dropped 6 bases and J dropped 3 bases, with 9 bases sitting between them. The V gene's germline CDR1 is SGHDT and CDR2 YYEEEE. Incomplete CDR3 DNA: TGTGCCAGCACTACGAATGAAGAGACC. Its protein is CASTTNEET. The whole CDR3 reads CASTTNEETQYF.